This T cell receptor beta chain was sequenced in a study of blood T cell repertoires in COVID-19. As for the study in general: All recovered Cohort 3 donors got two negative PCRs, got clearance, or saw symptom resolution.

Method: immunoSEQ multiplex PCR; TCRdb's copy keeps in-frame clones and lacks some. The data show under 300,000 clones, approximately 90% seen once. Trimming removed 4 bases from V and 0 bases from J; junction bases left unmatched: 3. This CDR3 is built from 16 residues. The germline CDR1 and CDR2 sequences are MNHNS and SASEGT. This study enrolled people aged about 18 to 100 from about two dozen US geographic areas. Cohorts were based on clinical histories the participants reported. This chain links TRBV6-1 with TRBJ2-3, with 11 nucleotides matching TRBD2. Sequences were obtained from PBMCs or T cells enriched from blood (not recorded which). This sequence originates from a woman aged 60-75 years in a cohort exposed to, infected with or recovered from COVID-19 (not recorded which). The CDR3 bases are TGTGCCAGCAGTGCCTGGACTAGCGGGAGCACAGATACGCAGTATTTT. Translated: CASSAWTSGSTDTQYF.